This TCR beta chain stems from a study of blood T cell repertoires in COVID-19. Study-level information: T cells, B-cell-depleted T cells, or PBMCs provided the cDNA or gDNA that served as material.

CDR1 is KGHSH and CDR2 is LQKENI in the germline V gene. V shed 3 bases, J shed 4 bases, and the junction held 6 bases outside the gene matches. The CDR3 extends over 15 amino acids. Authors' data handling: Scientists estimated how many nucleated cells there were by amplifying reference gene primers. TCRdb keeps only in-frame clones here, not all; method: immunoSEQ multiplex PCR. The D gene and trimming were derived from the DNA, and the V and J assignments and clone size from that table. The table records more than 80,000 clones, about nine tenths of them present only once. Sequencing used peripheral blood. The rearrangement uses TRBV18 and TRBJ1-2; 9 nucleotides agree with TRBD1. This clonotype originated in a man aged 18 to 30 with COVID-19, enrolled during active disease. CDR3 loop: CASSPPQGAFYGYTF. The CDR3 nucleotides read TGTGCCAGCTCACCCCCACAGGGGGCTTTCTATGGCTACACCTTC.